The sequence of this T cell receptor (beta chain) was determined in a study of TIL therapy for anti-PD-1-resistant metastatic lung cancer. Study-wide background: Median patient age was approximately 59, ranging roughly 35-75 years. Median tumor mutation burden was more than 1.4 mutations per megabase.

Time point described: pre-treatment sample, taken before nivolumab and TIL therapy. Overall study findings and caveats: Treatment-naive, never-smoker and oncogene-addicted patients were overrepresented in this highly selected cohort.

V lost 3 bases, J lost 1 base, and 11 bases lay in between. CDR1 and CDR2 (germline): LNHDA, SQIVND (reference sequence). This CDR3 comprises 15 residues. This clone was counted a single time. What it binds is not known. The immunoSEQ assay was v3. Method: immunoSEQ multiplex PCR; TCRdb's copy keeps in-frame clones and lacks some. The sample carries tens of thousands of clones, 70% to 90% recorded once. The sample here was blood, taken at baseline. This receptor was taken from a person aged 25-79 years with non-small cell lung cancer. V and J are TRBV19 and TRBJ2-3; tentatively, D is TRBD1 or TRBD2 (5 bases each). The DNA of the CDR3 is TGTGCCAGTAGTATCAGTCGGGGCGGCACAGATACGCAGTATTTT. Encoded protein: CASSISRGGTDTQYF.